A single sample gave rise to the 2 T cell receptor beta chains below, sequenced in a study of T cell responses to AZD1222 COVID-19 vaccine. Sequencing was performed with immunoSEQ multiplex PCR; in TCRdb, only in-frame clones are kept and a portion is missing. The sample has approximately 82,000 clones, 90% seen once. Sample: peripheral blood, taken on day 0 of AZD1222 vaccination. The receptors stem from an adult in good health.

This chain links TRBV27 with TRBJ2-5, with D perhaps matching TRBD1 or TRBD2 (5 bases each). Germline CDR1 reads MNHEY; CDR2 reads SMNVEV (reference sequence). This CDR3 contains 13 residues. Trimming left V 3 bases short and J 4 bases short, with 9 bases between. The CDR3 protein is CASSLTEGETQYF. CDR3 DNA: TGTGCCAGCAGTTTGACAGAGGGAGAGACCCAGTACTTC.

The rearrangement joins TRBV19 to TRBJ1-6; D remains ambiguous. The CDR3 has 14 residues. Germline CDR1 reads LNHDA; CDR2 reads SQIVND (reference sequence). The V end was cut by 6 bases, the J end by 6 bases, with 12 bases between. The CDR3 loop is CASSSSDLNSPLHF. DNA for the CDR3: TGTGCCAGTAGCTCCAGCGACCTTAATTCACCCCTCCACTTT.